This entry is about one TCR beta chain. No antigen is known for it. These data come from a study of T cells in Graves' hyperthyroidism and ophthalmopathy. The study's findings and limits: Most thyroid clonotypes expanded above 0.001 appeared in blood too.

Researchers amplified the TCR beta CDR3 regions from RNA transcripts. The HTBI primer set drove a first-round RT-PCR of the TCR CDR3. TCRdb independently ran MiXCR on the multiplex PCR reads; one entry per CDR3 protein. The sample lists approximately 600,000 distinct CDR3 sequences, 11% to 15% occurring once. Every diagnosis used clinical symptoms, serum thyroxine and TRAb, thyroid ultrasound and orbital computed tomography. The CDR3 runs 14 residues. The ends were cut back, 7 bases at V and 6 bases at J, with 15 bases in the middle. Germline V gene lookup returns CDR1 MNHNS and CDR2 SASEGT. This sequence was found in a woman aged 25 to 39 with Graves' hyperthyroidism that later progressed to Graves' ophthalmopathy. Sequencing was done on a sample of blood. The J gene is TRBJ2-2, the V gene TRBV6-1; D perhaps matches TRBD2 (5 bases). The CDR3 bases are TGTGCCAGCACCCGGGGTTCGTCCCCCGGGGAGCTGTTTTTT. It is translated as CASTRGSSPGELFF.